This T cell receptor beta chain was observed in a study of cytomegalovirus exposure and HLA in healthy donors. Study findings and constraints: Common viral pathogens seemed, in a later analysis, to connect with several of the most significant clusters. Earlier results showed most TCR beta V segments being productive about 87% or about 30% of the time. CMV serostatus was the sole immune exposure information available. It is likely that the observed cluster of highly shared sequence variants was a sequencing artifact.

The CDR3 loop spans 17 amino acids. The V and J ends lost 1 base and 4 bases respectively, with 19 bases between them. The germline V gene has CDR1 MGHRA and CDR2 YSYEKL. About this clone: No antigen is known for it.

The PCR used 60 Vbeta and 13 Jbeta primers. The table came from immunoSEQ multiplex PCR; TCRdb's copy has only in-frame clones and leaves some out. The data hold 150,000 to 200,000 clones, with about 70% observed a single time. The sample taken for sequencing was PBMCs. The chain carries TRBV4-1 and TRBJ2-5; D unclear. The TCR was taken from a woman in her thirties in good health and CMV-seronegative. The CDR3 bases are TGCGCCAGCAGCCAAGGTACTGGGTCGGCGGTTCTAGAGACCCAGTACTTC. This sequence encodes CASSQGTGSAVLETQYF.